Listed below are T cell receptor beta chains from one sample, sequenced in a study of T cells in Graves' hyperthyroidism and ophthalmopathy. TCRdb redid the calling of the multiplex PCR reads with MiXCR, one entry per CDR3 protein. The data contain 450,000 to 700,000 distinct CDR3 sequences, about 43% of them seen just once; the ten biggest clones take up 19%. Sequencing was carried out using peripheral blood or thyroid tissue (not recorded which). All receptors derive from an adult woman with Graves' disease, either hyperthyroidism or ophthalmopathy (not recorded which). Both conserved end residues are part of each CDR3. D genes are given only for firm matches. Clone size is given for some rows only: seen once, a few or many times, or a class if the clone is expanded.

TRBV6-2/TRBV6-3	many	TRBJ2-2	NA	CASSYGALTGELFF	TGTGCCAGCAGTTACGGGGCTCTAACCGGGGAGCTGTTTTTT
TRBV7-2	few	TRBJ2-2	TRBD2	CASSLVAGGSTGELFF	TGTGCCAGCAGCTTAGTGGCGGGAGGGAGCACCGGGGAGCTGTTTTTT
TRBV10-3	once	TRBJ1-5	TRBD1	CAISESDRENQPQHF	TGTGCCATCAGTGAGTCCGACAGGGAAAATCAGCCCCAGCATTTT
TRBV20-1	NA	TRBJ2-7	TRBD1	CSARPNRGHEQYF	TGCAGTGCTAGACCAAACAGGGGGCACGAGCAGTACTTC
TRBV6-6	NA	TRBJ2-5	TRBD2	CASWTSGKGQGTQYF	TGTGCCAGCTGGACTAGCGGGAAAGGACAAGGGACCCAGTACTTC
TRBV10-3	NA	TRBJ2-7	NA	CAISGTGTSSYEQYF	TGTGCCATCAGTGGAACCGGGACTTCATCCTACGAGCAGTACTTC
TRBV29-1	NA	TRBJ1-2	TRBD1	CSSQGVINYGYTF	TGCAGCAGCCAGGGGGTCATTAACTATGGCTACACCTTC
TRBV5-5	many	TRBJ2-5	NA	CASSGPGKETQYF	TGTGCCAGCAGCGGCCCGGGCAAAGAGACCCAGTACTTC
TRBV5-8	many	TRBJ2-2	NA	CASSSILARHTGELFF	TGTGCCAGCAGCTCCATCCTAGCGCGCCACACCGGGGAGCTGTTTTTT
TRBV15	NA	TRBJ2-5	TRBD2	CATSRVGGRGETQYF	TGTGCCACCAGCAGAGTCGGCGGGAGAGGTGAGACCCAGTACTTC
TRBV7-9	NA	TRBJ2-7	NA	CASSPLWDYEQYF	TGTGCCAGCTCACCATTGTGGGACTACGAGCAGTACTTC
TRBV7-9	NA	TRBJ2-2	TRBD2	CASSPPGLGSRELFF	TGTGCCAGCAGTCCTCCGGGACTAGGGTCGAGGGAGCTGTTTTTT
TRBV5-1	NA	TRBJ2-2	NA	CASSLVDRDTGELFF	TGCGCCAGCAGCTTGGTAGACCGGGACACCGGGGAGCTGTTTTTT
TRBV20-1	once	TRBJ1-2	NA	CSARSYGYTF	TGCAGTGCGCGGTCCTATGGCTACACCTTC
TRBV10-2	NA	TRBJ1-1	TRBD1	CASSESRWDRGLQNTEAFF	TGCGCCAGCAGTGAGTCGCGGTGGGACAGGGGCCTACAGAACACTGAAGCTTTCTTT
TRBV13	many	TRBJ2-2	TRBD1	CASSYGTGAGELFF	TGTGCCAGCAGCTACGGGACAGGGGCCGGGGAGCTGTTTTTT
TRBV12-3/TRBV12-4	NA	TRBJ1-1	NA	CASSLWGPEAFF	TGTGCCAGCAGTTTATGGGGGCCGGAAGCTTTCTTT
TRBV5-1	many	TRBJ2-7	TRBD2	CASSVLAGGLYEQYF	TGCGCCAGCAGTGTGCTAGCGGGGGGCCTCTACGAGCAGTACTTC
TRBV15	few	TRBJ2-6	TRBD1	CATSRVRLGGRDSFLTF	TGTGCCACCAGCAGAGTGCGTCTAGGGGGACGGGACAGCTTCCTGACTTTC
TRBV5-1	many	TRBJ2-2	TRBD1	CASSLGTGAGGELFF	TGCGCCAGCAGCTTAGGGACAGGCGCCGGAGGGGAGCTGTTTTTT
TRBV15	NA	TRBJ1-2	NA	CATREASNNYGYTF	TGTGCCACCAGGGAAGCTTCTAATAACTATGGCTACACCTTC
TRBV29-1	NA	TRBJ1-1	NA	CSVEGAGTEAFF	TGCAGCGTTGAGGGGGCTGGCACTGAAGCTTTCTTT
TRBV2	once	TRBJ1-2	NA	CASQGLANYGYTF	TGTGCCAGCCAGGGACTAGCTAACTATGGCTACACCTTC
TRBV7-8	many	TRBJ2-2	NA	CASSVGRGNTGELFF	TGTGCCAGCAGCGTCGGACGCGGGAACACCGGGGAGCTGTTTTTT
TRBV12-3/TRBV12-4	NA	TRBJ2-2	TRBD2	CASRLGLADTGELFF	TGTGCCAGCAGGCTTGGACTAGCGGACACCGGGGAGCTGTTTTTT
TRBV10-3	NA	TRBJ2-5	TRBD2	CAISAERGQETQYF	TGTGCCATCAGTGCAGAGCGGGGCCAAGAGACCCAGTACTTC
TRBV2	once	TRBJ1-6	NA	CASSGGGPLHF	TGTGCCAGCAGTGGTGGGGGGCCCCTCCACTTT
TRBV7-2	many	TRBJ2-5	NA	CASSLRSGEETQYF	TGTGCCAGCAGCTTAAGGTCAGGGGAGGAGACCCAGTACTTC
TRBV15	NA	TRBJ2-7	NA	CATSRGVGSESYEQYF	TGTGCCACCAGCAGAGGTGTTGGTAGCGAGTCCTACGAGCAGTACTTC